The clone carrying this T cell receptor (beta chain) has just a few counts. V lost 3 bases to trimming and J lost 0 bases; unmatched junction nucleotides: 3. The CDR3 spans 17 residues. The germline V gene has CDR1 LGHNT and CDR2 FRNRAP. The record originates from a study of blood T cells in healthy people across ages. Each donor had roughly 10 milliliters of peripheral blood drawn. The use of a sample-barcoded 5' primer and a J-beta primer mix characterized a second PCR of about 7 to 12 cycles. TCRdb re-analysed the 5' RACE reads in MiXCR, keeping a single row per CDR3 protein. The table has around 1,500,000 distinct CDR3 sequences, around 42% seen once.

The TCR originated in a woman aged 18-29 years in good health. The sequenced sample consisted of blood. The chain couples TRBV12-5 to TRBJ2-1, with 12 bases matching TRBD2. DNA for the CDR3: TGTGCTAGTGGTTTCGCGACTAGCGGGAGCTCCTACAATGAGCAGTTCTTC. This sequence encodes CASGFATSGSSYNEQFF.